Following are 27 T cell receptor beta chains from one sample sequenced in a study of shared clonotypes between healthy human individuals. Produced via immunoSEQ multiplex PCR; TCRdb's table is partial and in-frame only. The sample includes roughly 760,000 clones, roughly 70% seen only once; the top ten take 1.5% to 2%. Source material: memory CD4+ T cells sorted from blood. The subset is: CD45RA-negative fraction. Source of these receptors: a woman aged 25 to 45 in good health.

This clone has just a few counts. Here the CDR3 DNA reads TGTGCCAGCAGTGAAAGAAGGGGAGGACTGGGGCAGTATTTT. Amino acid sequence: CASSERRGGLGQYF. The V gene is TRBV27, the J gene TRBJ2-3; D is perhaps TRBD2 (6 bases). The V gene lost 5 bases and the J gene lost 11 bases, with 20 bases spanning the gap. The CDR3 is 14 residues long. The germline gives CDR1 MNHEY, CDR2 SMNVEV (reference sequence).

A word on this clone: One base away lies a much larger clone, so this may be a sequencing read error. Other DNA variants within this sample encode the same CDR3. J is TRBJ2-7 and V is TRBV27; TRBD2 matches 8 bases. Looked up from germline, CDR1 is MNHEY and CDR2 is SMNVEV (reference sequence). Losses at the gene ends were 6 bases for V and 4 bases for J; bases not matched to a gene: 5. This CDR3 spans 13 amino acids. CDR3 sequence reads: CASSRSGRYEQYF. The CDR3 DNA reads TGTGCCAGCAGCCGGAGCGGGAGATACGAGCAGTACTTC.

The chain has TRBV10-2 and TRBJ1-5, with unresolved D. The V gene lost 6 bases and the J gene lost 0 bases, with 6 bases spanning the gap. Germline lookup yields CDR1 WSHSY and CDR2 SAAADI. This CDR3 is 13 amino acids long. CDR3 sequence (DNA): TGCGCCAGCAGCCTCTATAGCAATCAGCCCCAGCATTTT. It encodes CASSLYSNQPQHF.

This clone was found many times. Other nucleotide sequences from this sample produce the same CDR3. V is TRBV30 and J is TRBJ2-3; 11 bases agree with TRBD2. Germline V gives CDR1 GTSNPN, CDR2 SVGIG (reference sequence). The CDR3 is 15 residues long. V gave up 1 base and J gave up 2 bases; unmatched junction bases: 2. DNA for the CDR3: TGTGCCTGGAGTGGGACTAGCGGGTACACAGATACGCAGTATTTT. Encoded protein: CAWSGTSGYTDTQYF. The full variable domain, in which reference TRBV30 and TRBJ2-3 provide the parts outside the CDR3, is SQTIHQWPATLVQPVGSPLSLECTVEGTSNPNLYWYRQAAGRGLQLLFYSVGIGQISSEVPQNLSASRPQDRQFILSSKKLLLSDSGFYLCAWSGTSGYTDTQYFGPGTRLTVL.

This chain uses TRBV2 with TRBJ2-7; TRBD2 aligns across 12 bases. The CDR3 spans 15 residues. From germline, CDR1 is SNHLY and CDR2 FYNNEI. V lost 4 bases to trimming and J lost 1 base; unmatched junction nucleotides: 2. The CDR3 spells CASSGTSGKSYEQYF. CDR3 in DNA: TGTGCCAGCAGTGGGACTAGCGGGAAGTCCTACGAGCAGTACTTC.

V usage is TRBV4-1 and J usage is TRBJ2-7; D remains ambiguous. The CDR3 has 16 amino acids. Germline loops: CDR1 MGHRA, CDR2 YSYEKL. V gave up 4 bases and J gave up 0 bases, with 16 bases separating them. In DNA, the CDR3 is TGCGCCAGCAGCCGAGGAGAGCCTGGAAACTCCTACGAGCAGTACTTC. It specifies CASSRGEPGNSYEQYF.

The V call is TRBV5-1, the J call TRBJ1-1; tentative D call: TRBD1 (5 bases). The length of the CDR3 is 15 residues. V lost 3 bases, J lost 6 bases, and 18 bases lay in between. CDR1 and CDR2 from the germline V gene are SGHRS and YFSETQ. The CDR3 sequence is CASSSARGGAAEAFF. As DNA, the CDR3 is TGCGCCAGCAGCTCCGCCCGGGGGGGAGCGGCTGAAGCTTTCTTT.

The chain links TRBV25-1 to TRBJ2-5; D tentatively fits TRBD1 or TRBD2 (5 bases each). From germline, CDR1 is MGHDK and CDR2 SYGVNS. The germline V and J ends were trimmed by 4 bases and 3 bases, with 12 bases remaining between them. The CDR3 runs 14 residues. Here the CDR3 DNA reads TGTGCCAGCAGTGGGGACGGCCCTAAAGAGACCCAGTACTTC. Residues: CASSGDGPKETQYF.

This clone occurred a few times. The CDR3 here is CASSQERDRDDEQYF. As DNA, the CDR3 is TGCGCCAGCAGCCAAGAAAGGGACAGGGACGACGAGCAGTACTTC. The V and J genes are TRBV4-1 and TRBJ2-7, with 9 bases aligning to TRBD1. There are 15 residues in the CDR3. CDR1 is MGHRA and CDR2 is YSYEKL in the germline V gene. V shed 0 bases, J shed 5 bases, and the junction held 5 bases outside the gene matches.

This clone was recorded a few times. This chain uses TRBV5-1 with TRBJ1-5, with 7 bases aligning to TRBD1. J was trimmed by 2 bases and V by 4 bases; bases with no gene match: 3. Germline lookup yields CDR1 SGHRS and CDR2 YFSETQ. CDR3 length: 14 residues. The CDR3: CASSVTGGNQPQHF. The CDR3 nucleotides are TGCGCCAGCAGCGTAACAGGGGGCAATCAGCCCCAGCATTTT. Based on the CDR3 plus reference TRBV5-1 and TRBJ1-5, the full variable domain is KAGVTQTPRYLIKTRGQQVTLSCSPISGHRSVSWYQQTPGQGLQFLFEYFSETQRNKGNFPGRFSGRQFSNSRSEMNVSTLELGDSALYLCASSVTGGNQPQHFGDGTRLSIL.

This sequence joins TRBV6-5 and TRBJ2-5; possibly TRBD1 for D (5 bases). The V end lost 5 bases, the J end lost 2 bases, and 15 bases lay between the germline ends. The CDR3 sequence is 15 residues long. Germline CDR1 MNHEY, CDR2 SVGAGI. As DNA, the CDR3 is TGTGCCAGCAGTCACAGGTACCGCATGCAAGAGACCCAGTACTTC. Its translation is CASSHRYRMQETQYF.

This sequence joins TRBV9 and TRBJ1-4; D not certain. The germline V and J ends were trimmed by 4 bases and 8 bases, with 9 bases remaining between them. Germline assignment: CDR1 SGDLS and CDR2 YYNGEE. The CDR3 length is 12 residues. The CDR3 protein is CASSPDQEKLFF. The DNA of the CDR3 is TGTGCCAGCAGCCCTGATCAGGAAAAACTGTTTTTT. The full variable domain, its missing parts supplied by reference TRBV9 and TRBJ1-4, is DSGVTQTPKHLITATGQRVTLRCSPRSGDLSVYWYQQSLDQGLQFLIQYYNGEERAKGNILERFSAQQFPDLHSELNLSSLELGDSALYFCASSPDQEKLFFGSGTQLSVL.

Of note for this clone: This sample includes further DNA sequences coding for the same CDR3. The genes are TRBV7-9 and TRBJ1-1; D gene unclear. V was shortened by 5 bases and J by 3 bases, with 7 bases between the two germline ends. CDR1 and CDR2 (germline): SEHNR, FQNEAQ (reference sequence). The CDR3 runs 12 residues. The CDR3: CASSRRDTEAFF. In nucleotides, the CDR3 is TGTGCCAGCAGCCGACGGGACACTGAAGCTTTCTTT.

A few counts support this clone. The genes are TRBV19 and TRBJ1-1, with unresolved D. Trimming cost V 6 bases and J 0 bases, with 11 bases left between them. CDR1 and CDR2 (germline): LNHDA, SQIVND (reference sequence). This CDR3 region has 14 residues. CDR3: CASSRMGMNTEAFF. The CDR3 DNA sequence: TGTGCCAGTAGCAGGATGGGGATGAACACTGAAGCTTTCTTT.

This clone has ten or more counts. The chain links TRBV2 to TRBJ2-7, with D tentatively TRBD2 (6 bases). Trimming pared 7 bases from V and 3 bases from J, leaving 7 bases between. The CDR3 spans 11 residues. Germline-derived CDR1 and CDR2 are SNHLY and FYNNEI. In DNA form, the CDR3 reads TGTGCCAGCACCGGGGGCTACGAGCAGTACTTC. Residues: CASTGGYEQYF. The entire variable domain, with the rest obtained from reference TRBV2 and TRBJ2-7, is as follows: EPEVTQTPSHQVTQMGQEVILRCVPISNHLYFYWYRQILGQKVEFLVSFYNNEISEKSEIFDDQFSVERPDGSNFTLKIRSTKLEDSAMYFCASTGGYEQYFGPGTRLTVT.

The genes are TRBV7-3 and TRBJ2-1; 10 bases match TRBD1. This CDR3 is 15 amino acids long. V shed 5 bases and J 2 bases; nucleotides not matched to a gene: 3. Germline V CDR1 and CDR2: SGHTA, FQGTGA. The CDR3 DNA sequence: TGTGCCAGCAGCCGGGGACAGGGGACCTACAATGAGCAGTTCTTC. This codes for CASSRGQGTYNEQFF.

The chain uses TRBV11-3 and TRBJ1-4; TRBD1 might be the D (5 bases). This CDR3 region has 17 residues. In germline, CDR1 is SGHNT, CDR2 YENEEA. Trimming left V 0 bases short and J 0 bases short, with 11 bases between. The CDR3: CASSLEGRCATNEKLFF. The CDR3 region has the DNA TGTGCCAGCAGCTTAGAGGGGCGTTGTGCAACTAATGAAAAACTGTTTTTT.

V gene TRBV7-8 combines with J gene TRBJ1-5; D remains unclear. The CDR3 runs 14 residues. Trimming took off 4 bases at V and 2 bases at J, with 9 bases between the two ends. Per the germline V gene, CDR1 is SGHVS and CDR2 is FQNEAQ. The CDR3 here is CASSSPKGNQPQHF. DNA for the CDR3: TGTGCCAGCAGCTCCCCGAAGGGCAATCAGCCCCAGCATTTT.

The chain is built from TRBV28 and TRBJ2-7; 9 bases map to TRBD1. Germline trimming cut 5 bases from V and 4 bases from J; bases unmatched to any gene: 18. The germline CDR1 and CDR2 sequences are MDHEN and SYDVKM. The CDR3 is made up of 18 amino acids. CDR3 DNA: TGTGCCAGCAGTCAACCGGGACAGGGCTCAAGGGCCTTTTACGAGCAGTACTTC. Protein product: CASSQPGQGSRAFYEQYF.

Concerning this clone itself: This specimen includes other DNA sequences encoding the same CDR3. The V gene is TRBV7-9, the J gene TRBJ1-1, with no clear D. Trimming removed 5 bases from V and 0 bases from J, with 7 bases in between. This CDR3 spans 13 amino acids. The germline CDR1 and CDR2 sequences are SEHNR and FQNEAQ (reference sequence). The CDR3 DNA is TGTGCCAGCAGCCCCAGTATGAACACTGAAGCTTTCTTT. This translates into CASSPSMNTEAFF. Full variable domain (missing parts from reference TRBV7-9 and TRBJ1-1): DTGVSQNPRHKITKRGQNVTFRCDPISEHNRLYWYRQTLGQGPEFLTYFQNEAQLEKSRLLSDRFSAERPKGSFSTLEIQRTEQGDSAMYLCASSPSMNTEAFFGQGTRLTVV.

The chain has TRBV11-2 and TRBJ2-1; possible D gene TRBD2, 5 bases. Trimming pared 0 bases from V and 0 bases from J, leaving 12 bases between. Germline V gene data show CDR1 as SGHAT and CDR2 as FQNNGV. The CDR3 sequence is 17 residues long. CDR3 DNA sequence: TGTGCCAGCAGCTTAGATATGGGAGTCGGCTCCTACAATGAGCAGTTCTTC. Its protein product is CASSLDMGVGSYNEQFF.

The CDR3 region has the DNA TGCGCCAGCAGCCTGGTACTAGCGAGGACCTACGAGCAGTACTTC. Protein sequence: CASSLVLARTYEQYF. This chain joins TRBV5-1 and TRBJ2-7; TRBD2 aligns across 7 bases. The trim removed 4 bases at V and 2 bases at J, leaving 9 bases unmatched. The CDR3 loop spans 15 amino acids. CDR1 is SGHRS, CDR2 YFSETQ, per germline.

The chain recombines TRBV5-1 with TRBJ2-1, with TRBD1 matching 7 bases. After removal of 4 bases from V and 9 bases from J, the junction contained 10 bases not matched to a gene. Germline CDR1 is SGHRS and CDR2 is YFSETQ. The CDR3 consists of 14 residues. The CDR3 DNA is TGCGCCAGCAGCCCTGGGACAGCCGGCGTTGAGCAGTTCTTC. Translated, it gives CASSPGTAGVEQFF.

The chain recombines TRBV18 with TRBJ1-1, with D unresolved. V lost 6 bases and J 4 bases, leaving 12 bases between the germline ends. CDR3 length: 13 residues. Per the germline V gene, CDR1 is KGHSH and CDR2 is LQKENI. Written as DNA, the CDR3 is TGTGCCAGCTCGAGAGGGTTTGGCACTGAAGCTTTCTTT. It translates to CASSRGFGTEAFF. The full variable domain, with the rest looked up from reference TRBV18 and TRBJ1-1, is NAGVMQNPRHLVRRRGQEARLRCSPMKGHSHVYWYRQLPEEGLKFMVYLQKENIIDESGMPKERFSAEFPKEGPSILRIQQVVRGDSAAYFCASSRGFGTEAFFGQGTRLTVV.

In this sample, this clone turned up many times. CDR3 protein: CASSQSGTTYEQYF. Written as DNA, the CDR3 is TGTGCCAGCAGCCAAAGCGGGACGACCTACGAGCAGTACTTC. This chain joins TRBV7-8 and TRBJ2-7; the match to TRBD2 covers 7 bases. Germline values: CDR1 SGHVS, CDR2 FQNEAQ. The CDR3 contains 14 residues. With 5 bases clipped from V and 2 bases from J, the junction kept 6 bases outside the gene matches.

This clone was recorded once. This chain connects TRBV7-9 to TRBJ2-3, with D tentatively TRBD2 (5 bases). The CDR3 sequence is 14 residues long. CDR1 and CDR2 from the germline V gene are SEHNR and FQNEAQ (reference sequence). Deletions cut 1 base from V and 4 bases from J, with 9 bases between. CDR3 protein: CASSLESRADTQYF. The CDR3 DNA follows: TGTGCCAGCAGCTTAGAATCGAGGGCAGATACGCAGTATTTT.

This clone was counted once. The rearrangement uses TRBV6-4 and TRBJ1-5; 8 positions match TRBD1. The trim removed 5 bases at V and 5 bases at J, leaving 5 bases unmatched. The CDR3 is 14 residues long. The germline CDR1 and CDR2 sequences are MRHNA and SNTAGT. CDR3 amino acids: CASSPGQGYQPQHF. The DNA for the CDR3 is TGTGCCAGCAGTCCCGGACAGGGTTATCAGCCCCAGCATTTT.